Only one count was recorded for the clone carrying this TCR beta chain. The antigen remains undetermined. At one end, the junction sequence differs from germline, possibly due to a read error. The CDR3 consists of 15 residues. Per the germline V gene, CDR1 is SGHVS and CDR2 is FNYEAQ. Through a sample-barcoded 5' primer and a J-beta primer mix, a second PCR was run for roughly 7 to 12 cycles. One entry per CDR3 protein results from TCRdb running MiXCR on the 5' RACE reads. The sample records around 790,000 distinct CDR3 sequences, approximately 48% being singletons. The data originate from a study of blood T cells in healthy people across ages. Findings and caveats of the study: Unsorted PBMCs prevented conclusive naive versus antigen-experienced comparison. Roughly linear declines in TCR beta diversity per million T cells occurred with age. Compared with aged donors, long-lived donors showed fewer expanded clones, suggesting selection.

The clonotype originates from a man between 60 and 75 years old in good health. J is TRBJ2-3 and V is TRBV7-6; perhaps TRBD1 as D (5 bases). Material: blood. The CDR3 DNA is TGTGCCAGCAGCAAAGGGGCCGGCGGCACAGAGACGCAGTATTTT. It codes for CASSKGAGGTETQYF.